This TCR beta chain was documented in a study of cytomegalovirus exposure and HLA in healthy donors. Study outcomes and limitations: Association of a missense DCLRE1C variant with TCR beta V- and J-gene trimming was reported in a later analysis. The classifier reportedly diagnosed cytomegalovirus status with high sensitivity and specificity. Accurate prediction of most subjects' HLA-A and HLA-B alleles from TCR beta sequences was reported.

Remarks on this clone: Its target is not known. This sample includes further DNA sequences coding for the same CDR3.

It was with 60 Vbeta and 13 Jbeta primers that the PCR ran. Clones were read by immunoSEQ multiplex PCR, and TCRdb kept only the in-frame ones, dropping some. This listing includes roughly 41,000 clones. The CDR3 is made up of 12 amino acids. The germline V gene encodes CDR1 SQVTM and CDR2 ANQGSEA. The V end lost 3 bases, the J end lost 3 bases, and 9 bases lay between the germline ends. The chain links TRBV29-1 to TRBJ2-7, with D perhaps TRBD2 (6 bases). The specimen sequenced was PBMCs. This clonotype originated in a middle-aged woman in good health and CMV-seronegative. CDR3 loop: CSVEDGSYEQYF. CDR3 sequence (DNA): TGCAGCGTTGAGGACGGGAGCTACGAGCAGTACTTC.